This TCR beta chain was sequenced for a study of T cell responses to AZD1222 COVID-19 vaccine. Points from the study as a whole: Clonal diversity was possibly underestimated; the donors were predominantly white British and more often female. In all cases, repertoires were sampled only after the peak T cell response.

The CDR3 totals 13 residues. V was trimmed by 2 bases and J by 3 bases, leaving 7 bases between them. Assay used: immunoSEQ multiplex PCR; TCRdb lists only in-frame clones, some missing. The table has some 80,000 clones, 90% seen once. Comment on this clone: Antigen specificity is unknown.

The material sequenced was peripheral blood, taken on day 0 of AZD1222 vaccination. The sequence came from an adult in good health. This sequence joins TRBV12-3 or TRBV12-4 and TRBJ1-2, with unresolved D. DNA of the CDR3: TGTGCCAGCAGTTTACTGGTTTACTATGGCTACACCTTC. It translates to CASSLLVYYGYTF.